This is a list of T cell receptor beta chains from one sample in a study of blood T cell repertoires in COVID-19. The table came from immunoSEQ multiplex PCR; TCRdb's copy has only in-frame clones and leaves some out. There are 25,000 to 35,000 clones in the sample; about 90% occur only once, and 9.9% lies in the top ten. Sequenced sample: peripheral blood. These receptors were taken from a human donor with active COVID-19. The donor label of this sample is uncertain. Both conserved end residues are trimmed from each CDR3. D genes are given only for firm matches.

V,J,length,D,CDR3
TRBV19,TRBJ1-3,14,NA,ASSIFRGNSGNTIY
TRBV10-1,TRBJ2-7,13,TRBD1,ASSAGQGARYEQY
TRBV19,TRBJ1-4,14,NA,ASGRGTLTTNEKLF
TRBV5-6,TRBJ2-3,14,NA,ASSLRTDIRTDTQY
TRBV30,TRBJ1-6,14,NA,AWREAQSSYNSPLH
TRBV9,TRBJ1-2,11,NA,ASSAGVDYGYT
TRBV9,TRBJ2-2,14,TRBD1,ASSVGQGAVTGELF
TRBV6-5,TRBJ2-1,11,TRBD1,ASTIYRGHEQF
TRBV19,TRBJ2-7,13,TRBD2,ASSIVSGSFYEQY
TRBV25-1,TRBJ2-5,11,TRBD1,ASTRRTGETQY
TRBV28,TRBJ1-2,13,TRBD1,ASSLGTGKHYGYT
TRBV27,TRBJ2-3,12,NA,ASSLIPTADTQY
TRBV19,TRBJ2-7,12,NA,ASSIAQGLDEQY
TRBV9,TRBJ2-5,13,NA,ASSVVQGGQETQY
TRBV2,TRBJ2-7,14,TRBD2,ASSGAAGGRANEQY
TRBV7-7,TRBJ2-5,11,TRBD1,ASSVGQGKTQY
TRBV5-1,TRBJ1-5,12,NA,ASSIGDSDQPQH
TRBV3-1/TRBV3-2,TRBJ2-7,12,NA,ASRLNGGAYEQY
TRBV15,TRBJ1-4,14,NA,ATSREGTTTNEKLF
TRBV7-2,TRBJ2-7,10,NA,ASRRAQDEQY
TRBV7-9,TRBJ1-6,11,NA,ASSLGEPSPLH
TRBV28,TRBJ2-4,10,TRBD1,ASRTTGWVQY
TRBV19,TRBJ2-5,16,TRBD2,ASSKKGLAGGRQETQY
TRBV19,TRBJ2-5,15,TRBD2,ASSTQGLAGVRETQY
TRBV30,TRBJ2-1,10,NA,AWTGPHNEQF
TRBV12-3/TRBV12-4,TRBJ2-7,11,NA,ASSILASYEQY
TRBV19,TRBJ1-6,11,NA,ASTGSYNSPFH
TRBV7-3,TRBJ1-2,12,TRBD1,ASSSGQPNYGYT
TRBV7-8,TRBJ2-1,15,TRBD2,ASEYDPGGESYNEQF
TRBV6-5,TRBJ2-3,14,TRBD2,ASSYSLQAGADTQY
TRBV18,TRBJ2-3,9,NA,ASSPSDTQY
TRBV5-1,TRBJ2-2,15,TRBD2,ASSLAEGLDGTGELF
TRBV9,TRBJ2-3,15,TRBD2,ASSPWSGGPLTDTQY
TRBV6-5,TRBJ2-1,14,TRBD1,ASSYSTGVPYNEQF
TRBV6-5,TRBJ1-1,10,NA,ASIRGNTEAF